This T cell receptor (beta chain) was obtained from a study of technical replicates of blood from several donors (dated by TCRdb to 2016 to 2017). The library was made by the immunoSEQ multiplex PCR assay. TCRdb stores this immuneACCESS table with in-frame sequences only. Part of the clones is absent; in the studies checked, under half of the shortfall reflects unresolved V genes, and no reason is known for the rest. The table for this sample lists nearly 80,000 clones; 96% of them were counted only once. Less than 0.35% of the sample lies in the top ten. As for this clone: The specificity of this receptor is unknown. No clone much larger than this one lies a single base away; base qualities are absent.

The germline V gene gives CDR1 as SGDLS and CDR2 as YYNGEE. V sheds 4 bases and J sheds 0 bases, leaving 14 bases between their ends. From cysteine to phenylalanine, the CDR3 is 16 amino acids long. Only CDR3 DNA remains: 48 bases, in frame from the first base. The sequencing input was T cells isolated from PBMCs. This clonotype was sampled from a human donor in good health. In this chain, TRBV9 is recombined with TRBJ1-3; the D gene cannot be named for sure. The nucleotide sequence is given as TGTGCCAGCAGCTACTCGAAGCTAGACTCTGGAAACACCATATATTTT. Its translation is CASSYSKLDSGNTIYF.